The rows below give T cell receptor beta chains drawn from one sample of a study of OX40 agonist ivuxolimab in advanced cancers. Profiling relied on immunoSEQ multiplex PCR, and the TCRdb table lists in-frame clones only, not all of them. Of tens of thousands of clones detected, 87% appear once; the ten largest clones hold under 0.4%. Sequencing used CD4+ or CD8+ T cells sorted from blood, obtained in a trial of the OX40 agonist ivuxolimab. Receptor source: an adult with an advanced solid tumor such as melanoma, head and neck, liver or kidney cancer. CDR3s include the opening cysteine and the closing phenylalanine or tryptophan.

TRBV7-9	TRBJ2-5	CASSPRRHRAPLETQYF
TRBV7-2	TRBJ2-1	CASSGYSGGANEQFF
TRBV10-1	TRBJ2-7	CASSEGQAEQYF
TRBV4-2	TRBJ2-7	CASSLGGTTTTSSYEQYF
TRBV28	TRBJ2-6	CASSLHPSGANVLTF
TRBV29-1	TRBJ2-5	CSVRSETQYF
TRBV9	TRBJ2-7	CASSVLAGGGDEQYF
TRBV19	TRBJ2-1	CASKNPSLGGQFRNEQFF
TRBV15	TRBJ1-1	CATSFQGRRTEAFF
TRBV4-1	TRBJ2-5	CASSHGRTQETQYF
TRBV5-1	TRBJ1-3	CASSRTGDRWAGNTIYF
TRBV5-4	TRBJ1-1	CASSLAGGGSAFF
TRBV5-4	TRBJ2-1	CASSLSGVFEQFF
TRBV6-1	TRBJ1-4	CGGAAGGSGGEKLFF
TRBV5-1	TRBJ2-1	CASSPGRQGSNEQFF
TRBV7-2	TRBJ2-2	CASRRSGGATGELFF
TRBV2	TRBJ1-2	CASQNRGDGYTF
TRBV29-1	TRBJ2-1	CSVEPEYNEQFF
TRBV7-2	TRBJ1-3	CASSLMGGQAGNTIYF
TRBV19	TRBJ1-2	CASRSFGGYTF
TRBV19	TRBJ1-4	CASSIRTGREKLFF
TRBV6-5	TRBJ2-1	CASSYPGVREQFF
TRBV27	TRBJ1-4	CASSSEPALGEKLFF
TRBV19	TRBJ1-4	CASSLREGREKLFF
TRBV4-3	TRBJ1-6	CASSQDGDRTNSPLHF